This T cell receptor (beta chain) originates from a study of cytomegalovirus exposure and HLA in healthy donors listed by TCRdb under 2017. For context, the study as a whole: An earlier analysis of roughly 500 of the donors reported 250 to 350 Gb of sequence data and 100 million to 120 million unique TCR beta sequences obtained from about 179 million T cells. An early release that covered fewer than 750 HLA-typed donors contained approximately 300 gigabases of sequencing data and approximately 85 million unique TCR sequences. Of the roughly 400 genotyped donors, roughly 80% were placed in the genetic ancestry cluster associated with self-reported Caucasian donors. The study was designed to test whether signatures of past pathogen exposure could be identified by cataloging public T cell receptors. The study used immunosequencing to profile the T cell repertoires of 666 subjects and linked those repertoires to cytomegalovirus serostatus. In addition to the first cohort of several hundred subjects, a separate validation cohort of some 120 different subjects was used. To predict cytomegalovirus infection status, the study combined high-throughput TCR immunosequencing, statistical association of individual TCRs with disease status, and machine learning. To study patterns of TCR occurrence, a later analysis re-analyzed previously published TCR beta repertoires from just over 650 donors and added high-resolution HLA genotyping. In the later analysis, no new phenotypic data were used to find candidate immune exposures; instead, reliance was placed on TCR beta sequences and their occurrence across donors. In an earlier analysis of over 550 of the donors, high-throughput TCR beta sequencing was used to judge whether each TCR beta V gene segment behaved as functional or pseudogenic. Donor age, sex, ethnicity and CMV serostatus were compiled together with the repertoire data. In a later genetic analysis, genome-wide SNP genotypes for about 65% of the 666 donors were used, and that subset was treated as a discovery cohort. All discovery cohort repertoires had been generated using a single sequencing platform. Both class I and class II loci were covered by HLA typing, at four-digit resolution. The number of donors typed differed by locus, with roughly 620-630 for A, B, C, DRB1 and DQB1, about 500 for DQA1, about 610 for DPA1, and around 460 for DPB1. Several DR-DQ haplotypes were handled as single units for association and clustering, since linkage in the cohort was strong. Among 350 to 400 genotyped donors of the cohort, an average of approximately 240,000 unique TCR beta nucleotide sequences were sequenced per donor, around 18% of them non-productive. The research as a whole found: Only TCR beta chains were sequenced in this cohort, and the absence of alpha or paired-chain data limited detectable features. In a later analysis, some 17,000 TCR beta sequences were associated with specific HLA alleles at a false discovery rate of 0.05. The authors suggested that the approach could potentially be extended to other disease states and immunological phenotypes. A few of the identified cytomegalovirus-associated TCR beta chains were confirmed in vitro to be specific for cytomegalovirus antigens. Broadly in line with IMGT annotations, most TCR beta V segments showed up in productive rearrangements about 90% or about 30% of the time in an earlier analysis of 587 of the donors. A cluster of highly shared sequence variants was judged likely to be a technical artifact of the sequencing pipeline. Most CMV-associated TCR beta chains appeared to be HLA-restricted in a later analysis, and the HLA associations seemed to be driven largely by CMV exposure. Because HLA typing was missing for some donors at each locus, association tests included only the typed subset. Linkage disequilibrium might explain the correlated functional status among segregating V segments, but an unknown experimental factor could not be ruled out. In a later genetic analysis, a missense DCLRE1C variant was associated with V-gene and J-gene trimming of TCR beta chains, and the association was replicated in an independent cohort. The presence/absence analyses assumed that sequencing depth was roughly uniform across donors, and that assumption may not be true. Compared with the approximately 670-donor mean, donors in an Asian-associated ancestry cluster had fewer N-insertions in productive TCRs, according to a later genetic analysis. When HLA alleles, especially DR and DQ, strongly co-occurred, TCR associations were difficult to assign to individual alleles. Because counts were too low, some 17 rarely observed V segments, including chromosome 9 orphons, were excluded from the earlier analysis of under 650 of the donors. Several of the top co-occurrence clusters appeared to be linked to parvovirus B19, influenza, CMV and Epstein-Barr virus, according to a later analysis. The study listed over 150 TCR beta chains as associated with cytomegalovirus. The classifier was reported to diagnose cytomegalovirus status with high specificity and sensitivity in both the original and validation cohorts. CMV serostatus was the only immune exposure information available for the cohort. Across donors, most TCR sequences were observed very rarely, whereas some public TCRs were present in many individuals. A further reported finding was that TCR beta sequences accurately predicted the HLA-A and HLA-B alleles for most subjects in the first cohort. The 87-base-pair reads could not distinguish some IMGT-functional V segments, including TRBV6-2 and TRBV6-3, so those segments were excluded. In a later analysis, the rate of TCR association differed among HLA loci, with DRB1 alleles having the most associated TCRs and HLA-C alleles having the fewest. In a later analysis, HLA-associated TCR beta chains showed more clonal expansion and lower generation probabilities than non-associated chains that were equally common.

About this clone itself: The antigen it binds to is not known. The sample holds no much larger clone one base away, and base qualities are not on file.

Preparation of the library involved the immunoSEQ multiplex PCR assay. For the multiplex PCR, a mixture combining 60 forward primers for TCR Vbeta segments and 13 reverse primers for TCR Jbeta segments was used. The CDR3 region of rearranged TCR beta genes was amplified from genomic DNA by a multiplex PCR assay. Amplified TCR beta libraries were sequenced as 87-base-pair reads on the Illumina HiSeq System. Per the authors' processing: In a later analysis, around 80 million unique TCR beta chains were counted across the 650 to 700 repertoires, and about 9.9 million of these chains were shared by at least two donors. Raw reads were error-corrected and collapsed into unique sequences with a nearest-neighbor algorithm that merged closely related sequences to remove PCR and sequencing errors. V, D and J gene segments were assigned by aligning CDR3 sequences to IMGT reference sequences. Each retained sequence needed at least a six-nucleotide match to both a V gene segment and a J gene segment. A rearrangement counted as productive if the CDR3 had no stop codons and remained in frame with V and J, and every other rearrangement counted as non-productive. CDR3 was defined by IMGT convention, running from the second conserved V-encoded cysteine to the conserved J-encoded phenylalanine. The earlier analysis of about 640 of the donors excluded any sequence lacking an unambiguous match to a single V gene segment. In an earlier analysis of a few hundred of the donors, a V segment was called functional when productive rearrangements were above 56.7%, and segregating when the standard deviation between donors exceeded 5%. A statistical classification framework was developed to diagnose cytomegalovirus status using the catalog of TCR beta chain sequences. A later analysis assigned V and J genes by comparing TCR nucleotide sequences with IMGT/GENE-DB human TR gene sequences. Using the TCRdist pipeline, a later analysis assigned CDR3 sequences along with most-parsimonious VDJ recombination scenarios. In a later analysis, each TCR beta chain was defined by its CDR3 amino acid sequence together with its V-gene family, and reads lacking a unique V-gene family were excluded. To address suspected cross-contamination and a sequencing artifact, a later analysis removed 550 to 750 highly shared, low-generation-probability nucleotide sequences. In a later analysis, a clonal expansion index was calculated for each public chain from normalized within-repertoire ranks of inferred template counts. In a later analysis, generation probabilities were computed using a VDJ recombination model fitted to out-of-frame rearrangements, and the results were checked against IGoR. A later analysis scored TCR-TCR, TCR-HLA and TCR-CMV co-occurrence with hypergeometric tests, applying a repertoire-size bias correction to TCR pairs. In a later analysis, false discovery rates were estimated by permuting HLA or CMV assignments 20 times. In a later analysis, co-occurring TCRs were grouped using DBSCAN, and TCRdist sequence similarity was added for clustering within HLA-allele-positive subsets. Repertoires with fewer than 30,000 or more than 120,000 public chains were left out of co-occurrence clustering, as were four to six repertoires with anomalous nucleotide sharing. What TCRdb holds here is the immuneACCESS table cut down to in-frame rearrangements. Part of the clones is not present; checked against another copy, under half of the missing clones reflect an unresolved V gene, and the others are unexplained. The V and J calls and clone size come from that table; D and trimming were worked out from the DNA. Counted in this sample were 55,000 to 80,000 clones; roughly 75% of them appeared once. Clones ranked in the top ten supply 20% to 25% of the sample.

Trimmed from V: 8 bases; trimmed from J: 3 bases; junction bases lacking a gene match: 6. CDR1 and CDR2 are read off the germline V gene (reference sequence) as LNHDA and SQIVND. Including the terminal cysteine and phenylalanine, the CDR3 comprises 14 residues. This entry keeps only the CDR3 DNA: 42 bases, framed from base 1. The cohort consisted of hundreds of healthy bone marrow donors. Cohort members were all nominally healthy when sampled, although unrecorded immune exposures were likely present. The donor was CMV seropositive and was included in the group of around 300 seropositive cohort members. Each donor provided a peripheral blood sample, and peripheral blood mononuclear cells were used for TCR beta sequencing. The Qiagen DNeasy Blood Extraction Kit was used to extract genomic DNA from the blood cell samples.

The TCR originated in a woman between 35 and 50 years old in good health and CMV-seropositive. The sequencing input was PBMCs. The rearrangement combines TRBV19 with TRBJ1-1, with 10 bases matching TRBD1. At the DNA level, the sequence is TGTGCCAGTCGCACCGGGACAGGGGACACTGAAGCTTTCTTT. This yields the protein CASRTGTGDTEAFF.